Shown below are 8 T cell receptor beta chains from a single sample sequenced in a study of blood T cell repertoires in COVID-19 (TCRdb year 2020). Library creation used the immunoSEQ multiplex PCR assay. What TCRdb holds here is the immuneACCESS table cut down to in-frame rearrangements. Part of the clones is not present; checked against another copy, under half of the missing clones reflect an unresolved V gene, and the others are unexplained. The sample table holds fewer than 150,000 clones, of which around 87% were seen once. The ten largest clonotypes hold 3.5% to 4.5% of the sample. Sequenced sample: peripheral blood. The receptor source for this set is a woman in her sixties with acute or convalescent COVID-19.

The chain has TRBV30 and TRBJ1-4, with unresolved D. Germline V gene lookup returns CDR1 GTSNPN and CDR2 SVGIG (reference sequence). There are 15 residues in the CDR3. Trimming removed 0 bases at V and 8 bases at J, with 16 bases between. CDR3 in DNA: TGTGCCTGGAGTGTACCCGAAAGAAACGCGGAAAAACTGTTTTTT. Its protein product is CAWSVPERNAEKLFF.

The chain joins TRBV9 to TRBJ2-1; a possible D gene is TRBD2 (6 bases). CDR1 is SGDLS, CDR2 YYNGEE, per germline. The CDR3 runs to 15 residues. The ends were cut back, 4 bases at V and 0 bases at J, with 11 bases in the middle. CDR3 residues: CASSFGSLSYNEQFF. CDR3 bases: TGTGCCAGCAGCTTCGGGAGCCTCTCCTACAATGAGCAGTTCTTC.

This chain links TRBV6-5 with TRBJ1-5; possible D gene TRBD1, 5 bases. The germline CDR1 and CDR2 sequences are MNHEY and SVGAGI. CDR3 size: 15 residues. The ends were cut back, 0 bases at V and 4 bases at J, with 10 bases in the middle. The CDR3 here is CASSYSRRGNQPQHF. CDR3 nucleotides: TGTGCCAGCAGTTACTCGAGAAGGGGAAATCAGCCCCAGCATTTT.

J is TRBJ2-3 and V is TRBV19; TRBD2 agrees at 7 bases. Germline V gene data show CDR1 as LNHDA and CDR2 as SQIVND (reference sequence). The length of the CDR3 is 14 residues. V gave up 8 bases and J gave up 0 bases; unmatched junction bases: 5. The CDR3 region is CASGGGGSTDTQYF. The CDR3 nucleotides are TGTGCCAGTGGGGGGGGAGGGAGCACAGATACGCAGTATTTT. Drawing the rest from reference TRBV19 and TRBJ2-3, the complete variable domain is DGGITQSPKYLFRKEGQNVTLSCEQNLNHDAMYWYRQDPGQGLRLIYYSQIVNDFQKGDIAEGYSVSREKKESFPLTVTSAQKNPTAFYLCASGGGGSTDTQYFGPGTRLTVL.

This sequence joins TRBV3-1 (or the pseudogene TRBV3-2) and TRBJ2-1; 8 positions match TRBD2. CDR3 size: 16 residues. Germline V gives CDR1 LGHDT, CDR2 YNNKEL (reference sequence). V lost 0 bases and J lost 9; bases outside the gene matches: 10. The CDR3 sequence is CASSQDRTGGPGEQFF. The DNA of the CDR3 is TGTGCCAGCAGCCAAGATCGAACGGGAGGGCCAGGTGAGCAGTTCTTC.

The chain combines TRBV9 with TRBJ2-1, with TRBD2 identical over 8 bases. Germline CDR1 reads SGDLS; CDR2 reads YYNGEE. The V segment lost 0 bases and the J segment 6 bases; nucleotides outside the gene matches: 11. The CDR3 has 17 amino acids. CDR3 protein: CASSVDHSGSLVNEQFF. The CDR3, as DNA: TGTGCCAGCAGCGTAGACCACAGCGGGAGTTTAGTCAATGAGCAGTTCTTC.

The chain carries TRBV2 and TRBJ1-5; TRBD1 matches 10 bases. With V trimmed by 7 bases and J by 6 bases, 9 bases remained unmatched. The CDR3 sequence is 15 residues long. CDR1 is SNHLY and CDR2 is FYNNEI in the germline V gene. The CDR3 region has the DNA TGTGCCAGCACCGGGACAGGGGAAGAGGGTCAGCCCCAGCATTTT. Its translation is CASTGTGEEGQPQHF.

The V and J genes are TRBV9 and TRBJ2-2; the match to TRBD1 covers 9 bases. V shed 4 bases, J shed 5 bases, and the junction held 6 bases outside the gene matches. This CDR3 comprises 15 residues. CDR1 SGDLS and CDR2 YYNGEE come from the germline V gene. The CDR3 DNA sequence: TGTGCCAGCAGCCGGGACAGGGCCGGAACCGGGGAGCTGTTTTTT. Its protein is CASSRDRAGTGELFF.